The present TCR beta chain was sequenced within a study of control samples from healthy donors and cancer patients. Some clones are missing from TCRdb's copy, which holds only in-frame ones; the method was immunoSEQ multiplex PCR. The data contain 100,000 to 150,000 clones, approximately 84% of them singletons. Germline assignment: CDR1 LGHDT and CDR2 YNNKEL (reference sequence). V lost 0 bases and J lost 5; bases outside the gene matches: 1. The CDR3 covers 16 residues. This sequence originates from a man between 18 and 35 years old in good health. The genes are TRBV3-1 (or the pseudogene TRBV3-2) and TRBJ2-2, with 12 bases matching TRBD2. Sequencing input: blood. The CDR3 loop reads CASSQELAGGTGELFF. The CDR3 region has the DNA TGTGCCAGCAGCCAAGAACTAGCGGGAGGAACCGGGGAGCTGTTTTTT.